The clone carrying this T cell receptor beta chain was seen a few times. What it binds is unknown. The data are from a study of T cell repertoires in cytomegalovirus infection. Study as a whole: Well-studied HLA-B-restricted epitopes and recently identified HLA-C-restricted epitopes of CMV were both used in the study. Shared public TCR beta signatures pointed to both CMV infection and a matching HLA type.

TCRdb independently ran MiXCR on the reads; one entry per CDR3 protein. Here the sample spans roughly 730,000 distinct CDR3 sequences, roughly 36% being singletons. Trimming stripped 1 base from V and 9 bases from J, with 13 bases between. This CDR3 contains 14 residues. Study results and limitations: What dominated the ex vivo response were HLA-C-restricted CMV-specific TCR beta clonotypes. Public TCR beta family frequency separated CMV-and-HLA carriers, including in an independent cohort.

V usage is TRBV12-3 or TRBV12-4 and J usage is TRBJ2-1, with D hard to call. The TCR was taken from a human donor in good health (CMV status not recorded). Some clones in this sample may be carry-over from other donors' samples. This specimen consisted of cultured PBMCs, obtained from culture after CMV antigen stimulation. The CDR3 region has the DNA TGTGCCAGCAGTTTAGGGGTAAGACCGGGTGAGCAGTTCTTC. Protein sequence: CASSLGVRPGEQFF.